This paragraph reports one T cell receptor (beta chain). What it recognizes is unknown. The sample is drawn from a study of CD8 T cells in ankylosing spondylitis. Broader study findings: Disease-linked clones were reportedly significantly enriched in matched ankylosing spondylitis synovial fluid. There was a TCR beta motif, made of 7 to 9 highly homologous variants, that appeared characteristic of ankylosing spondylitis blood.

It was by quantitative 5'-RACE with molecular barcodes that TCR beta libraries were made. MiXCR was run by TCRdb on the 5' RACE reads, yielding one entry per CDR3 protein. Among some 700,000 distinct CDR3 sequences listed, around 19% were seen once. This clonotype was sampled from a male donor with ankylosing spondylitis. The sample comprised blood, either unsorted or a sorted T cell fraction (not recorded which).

CDR3 sequence reads: CASAPGRASTDTQYF. In DNA form, the CDR3 reads TGTGCCAGCGCCCCCGGGCGGGCCAGCACAGATACGCAGTATTTT. The chain is built from TRBV7-2 and TRBJ2-3, with a tentative D call TRBD2 (5 bases). Trimming took off 8 bases at V and 0 bases at J, with 15 bases between the two ends. In germline, CDR1 is SGHTA, CDR2 FQGNSA. The CDR3 totals 15 residues. The full variable domain, its missing parts supplied by reference TRBV7-2 and TRBJ2-3, is GAGVSQSPSNKVTEKGKDVELRCDPISGHTALYWYRQSLGQGLEFLIYFQGNSAPDKSGLPSDRFSAERTGGSVSTLTIQRTQQEDSAVYLCASAPGRASTDTQYFGPGTRLTVL.